These 32 T cell receptor beta chains originate from one sample sequenced in a study of glioma-infiltrating T cells after dendritic cell vaccination. Some clones are missing from TCRdb's copy, which holds only in-frame ones; the method was immunoSEQ multiplex PCR. Of approximately 67,000 clones listed, under 90% are singletons. The sample was blood, taken before dendritic cell vaccination. All receptors derive from a human donor with glioblastoma.

J is TRBJ1-6 and V is TRBV15; the D gene is possibly TRBD1 (5 bases). V was clipped by 4 bases and J by 10 bases, with 14 bases between them. The CDR3 extends over 14 amino acids. Looked up from germline, CDR1 is LNHNV and CDR2 is YYDKDF (reference sequence). CDR3 loop: CATSTGRVESPLHF. The CDR3 nucleotides read TGTGCCACCAGCACTGGCAGGGTAGAATCACCCCTCCACTTT. Using reference TRBV15 and TRBJ1-6 for the parts outside the CDR3, the full variable domain is DAMVIQNPRYQVTQFGKPVTLSCSQTLNHNVMYWYQQKSSQAPKLLFHYYDKDFNNEADTPDNFQSRRPNTSFCFLDIRSPGLGDTAMYLCATSTGRVESPLHFGNGTRLTVT.

The rearrangement links TRBV5-8 to TRBJ1-6; no clear D. The CDR3 contains 11 residues. Trimming pared 3 bases from V and 18 bases from J, leaving 13 bases between. The V gene's germline CDR1 is SGHTS and CDR2 YDEGEE. CDR3 amino acids: CASSSPRTGHF. Here the CDR3 DNA reads TGTGCCAGCAGCTCACCAAGAACGGGCCACTTT.

This sequence joins TRBV5-1 and TRBJ2-2; 7 bases map to TRBD1. The CDR3 is 13 amino acids. J gave up 4 bases and V 4 bases, and 1 base lay outside the gene matches. Germline CDR1 and CDR2: SGHRS and YFSETQ. CDR3 sequence: CASSGDSTGELFF. For the CDR3, the DNA is TGCGCCAGCAGCGGGGACAGCACCGGGGAGCTGTTTTTT.

The rearrangement uses TRBV6-6 and TRBJ1-5; D not resolved. V shed 4 bases and J shed 5 bases, with 9 bases lying between them. The CDR3 sequence is 13 residues long. CDR1 is MNHNY, CDR2 SVGAGI, per germline (reference sequence). CDR3 sequence reads: CASSSYSDQPQHF. The CDR3 DNA follows: TGTGCCAGCAGTTCCTACAGTGATCAGCCCCAGCATTTT.

The rearrangement links TRBV11-3 to TRBJ2-1; 15 bases line up with TRBD2. CDR3 size: 18 residues. Germline lookup yields CDR1 SGHNT and CDR2 YENEEA. The ends lost 1 base at V and 8 bases at J; junction bases unmatched: 9. In DNA form, the CDR3 reads TGTGCCAGCAGCTTAGCTTCCCGGACTAGCGGGGGGGCCTATGAGCAGTTCTTC. Its translation is CASSLASRTSGGAYEQFF.

The chain joins TRBV5-8 to TRBJ2-7; TRBD2 aligns across 7 bases. The trim removed 0 bases at V and 3 bases at J, leaving 3 bases unmatched. This CDR3 is 14 amino acids long. The germline V gene encodes CDR1 SGHTS and CDR2 YDEGEE. CDR3 nucleotide sequence: TGTGCCAGCAGCTTGGGAGGACTAGACTACGAGCAGTACTTC. Translating it yields CASSLGGLDYEQYF.

This clone was found a few times. The chain combines TRBV6-1 with TRBJ2-3; TRBD2 matches at 11 bases. This CDR3 region has 15 residues. Germline CDR1 is MNHNS and CDR2 is SASEGT. The trim removed 2 bases at V and 4 bases at J, leaving 2 bases unmatched. The CDR3 nucleotides are TGTGCCAGCAGTGAAATAGCGGGGGGGCCAGATACGCAGTATTTT. The encoded protein is CASSEIAGGPDTQYF.

The J gene is TRBJ1-3, the V gene TRBV5-6; 8 positions match TRBD1. Germline CDR1 SGHDT, CDR2 YYEEEE. V gave up 3 bases and J gave up 0 bases; unmatched junction bases: 8. CDR3 length equals 17 residues. CDR3 bases: TGTGCCAGCAGCTCCACCGGGACAGGAGCCTCTGGAAACACCATATATTTT. This codes for CASSSTGTGASGNTIYF.

The gene calls are TRBV6-5 and TRBJ1-1; 7 positions match TRBD1. This CDR3 has 15 amino acids. The V gene's germline CDR1 is MNHEY and CDR2 SVGAGI. V was pared by 6 bases and J by 4 bases, with 11 bases of the junction left unmatched. DNA of the CDR3: TGTGCCAGCAGCCTGACAGGGCTAGTTGGCACTGAAGCTTTCTTT. Its translation: CASSLTGLVGTEAFF.

The gene calls are TRBV10-3 and TRBJ2-3; TRBD1 matches 7 bases. CDR1 and CDR2 from the germline V gene are ENHRY and SYGVKD. This CDR3 is 14 amino acids long. The V gene end was trimmed by 7 bases and the J gene end by 1 base; junction bases not matched to a gene: 5. Here the CDR3 reads CAIKDTGGTDTQYF. DNA of the CDR3: TGTGCCATCAAGGATACAGGGGGCACAGATACGCAGTATTTT.

This clone was seen a single time. The gene calls are TRBV5-1 and TRBJ2-5; D remains ambiguous. The J call may not be correct, given that the DNA end is closer to TRBJ2-7. The CDR3 spans 15 residues. Germline loops: CDR1 SGHRS, CDR2 YFSETQ. The CDR3 sequence is CASTRAVPSSYEQYF. For the CDR3, the DNA is TGCGCCAGCACCCGGGCAGTCCCTAGCTCCTACGAGCAGTACTTC.

The V gene is TRBV20-1, the J gene TRBJ2-1; no clear D. The CDR3 spans 11 residues. V shed 6 bases and J shed 7 bases, with 10 bases lying between them. Germline values: CDR1 DFQATT, CDR2 SNEGSKA (reference sequence). In DNA form, the CDR3 reads TGCAGTGCCAGGTTCCTTAATGAGCAGTTCTTC. It encodes CSARFLNEQFF.

This sequence joins TRBV2 and TRBJ1-1; 7 bases match TRBD1. V was clipped by 5 bases and J by 0 bases; unmatched bases: 9. The CDR3 consists of 16 residues. The germline V gene encodes CDR1 SNHLY and CDR2 FYNNEI. The CDR3 protein is CASSRDSPQMNTEAFF. In DNA, the CDR3 is TGTGCCAGCAGTCGGGACAGCCCGCAAATGAACACTGAAGCTTTCTTT.

J is TRBJ1-5 and V is TRBV28, with D maybe TRBD1 (6 bases). From germline, CDR1 is MDHEN and CDR2 SYDVKM. Trimming cost V 5 bases and J 3 bases, with 23 bases left between them. The CDR3 spans 18 residues. This CDR3 reads CASSGVGKRTETNQPQHF. CDR3 coding DNA: TGTGCCAGCAGTGGGGTGGGGAAAAGGACAGAGACCAATCAGCCCCAGCATTTT. Full variable domain (outside the CDR3, taken from reference TRBV28 and TRBJ1-5): DVKVTQSSRYLVKRTGEKVFLECVQDMDHENMFWYRQDPGLGLRLIYFSYDVKMKEKGDIPEGYSVSREKKERFSLILESASTNQTSMYLCASSGVGKRTETNQPQHFGDGTRLSIL.

CDR3 nucleotides: TGTGCCAGCAGCTCCGGACGGGGGGACTATGGCTACACCTTC. This gives the protein CASSSGRGDYGYTF. The rearrangement uses TRBV7-2 and TRBJ1-2; the D gene is possibly TRBD1 (5 bases). The germline V gene encodes CDR1 SGHTA and CDR2 FQGNSA. Trimming left V 4 bases short and J 3 bases short, with 12 bases between. This CDR3 is 14 amino acids long.

The chain uses TRBV19 and TRBJ2-5; D is unclear. The V gene's germline CDR1 is LNHDA and CDR2 SQIVND (reference sequence). V was trimmed by 1 base and J by 4 bases, leaving 10 bases between them. The CDR3 consists of 14 residues. The CDR3 DNA follows: TGTGCCAGTAGTATAGGGGCCGCGTCAGAGACCCAGTACTTC. Translating gives CASSIGAASETQYF.

This clone was counted only a few times. The V and J genes are TRBV19 and TRBJ1-2; D remains unclear. The V gene lost 1 base and the J gene lost 3 bases, with 18 bases spanning the gap. This CDR3 is 17 amino acids long. Germline CDR1 LNHDA, CDR2 SQIVND (reference sequence). The chain's CDR3 is CASSIGAATLTHYGYTF. The DNA of the CDR3 is TGTGCCAGTAGTATAGGAGCCGCCACGCTTACCCACTATGGCTACACCTTC.

This clone was counted between two and nine times. The CDR3: CASSIAATGDYEQYF. The CDR3 DNA follows: TGTGCCAGTAGTATAGCCGCGACAGGAGACTACGAGCAGTACTTC. The chain recombines TRBV19 with TRBJ2-7, with a possible D match to TRBD1 (6 bases). Trimming took 1 base from V and 3 from J, leaving 13 bases between them. The CDR3 runs to 15 residues. Germline V gene sequence: CDR1 LNHDA, CDR2 SQIVND (reference sequence).

The rearrangement links TRBV7-9 to TRBJ2-1, with TRBD2 matching 11 bases. Trimming at V came to 5 bases and at J to 5 bases, leaving 5 bases not matched to a gene. Germline CDR1 SEHNR, CDR2 FQNEAQ (reference sequence). The CDR3 contains 15 residues. The CDR3 coding sequence is TGTGCCAGCAGCGCTGGACTAGCGGGCGACAATGAGCAGTTCTTC. Its translation is CASSAGLAGDNEQFF.

The genes are TRBV25-1 and TRBJ2-1, with 10 bases fitting TRBD2. Unmatched junction bases numbered 12, after V lost 4 bases and J lost 9 bases. Germline CDR1 MGHDK, CDR2 SYGVNS. The CDR3 extends over 16 amino acids. The CDR3 loop reads CASSVLSGGLNTEQFF. The CDR3 region has the DNA TGTGCCAGCAGTGTACTTAGCGGGGGGCTGAATACTGAGCAGTTCTTC.

This chain links TRBV7-2 with TRBJ2-3, with D possibly being TRBD2 (6 bases). Germline-derived CDR1 and CDR2 are SGHTA and FQGNSA. Trimming removed 1 base from V and 2 bases from J, with 13 bases in between. The CDR3 is made up of 16 amino acids. This chain's CDR3 is CASSLDGGVITDTQYF. The CDR3 DNA reads as TGTGCCAGCAGCTTAGATGGCGGGGTTATCACAGATACGCAGTATTTT. Full variable domain (missing parts from reference TRBV7-2 and TRBJ2-3): GAGVSQSPSNKVTEKGKDVELRCDPISGHTALYWYRQSLGQGLEFLIYFQGNSAPDKSGLPSDRFSAERTGGSVSTLTIQRTQQEDSAVYLCASSLDGGVITDTQYFGPGTRLTVL.

The chain has TRBV6-1 and TRBJ1-2; D might be TRBD1 (6 bases). V dropped 4 bases and J dropped 4 bases, with 19 bases sitting between them. Germline lookup yields CDR1 MNHNS and CDR2 SASEGT. The CDR3 is 16 amino acids. Written as DNA, the CDR3 is TGTGCCAGCAGTGCACGGGCAGGGGTGGTTGCCTATGGCTACACCTTC. As protein: CASSARAGVVAYGYTF.

The genes are TRBV5-4 and TRBJ2-6; D is ambiguous. V was cut by 4 bases and J by 3 bases, with 8 bases left in between. In germline, CDR1 is SGHNT, CDR2 YYREEE (reference sequence). This CDR3 has 14 residues. DNA of the CDR3: TGTGCCAGCAGCCCAGTTGGTGGGGCCAACGTCCTGACTTTC. This translates into CASSPVGGANVLTF.

The table lists this clone with a count of one. V is TRBV14 and J is TRBJ2-7; unclear D gene. Germline CDR1 SGHDN, CDR2 FVKESK. The CDR3 covers 17 residues. V dropped 0 bases and J dropped 0 bases, with 15 bases sitting between them. The CDR3 reads CASSQDLSPGYSYEQYF. The DNA of the CDR3 is TGTGCCAGCAGCCAAGATCTGTCTCCAGGTTACTCCTACGAGCAGTACTTC.

J is TRBJ2-2 and V is TRBV19; possibly TRBD1 for D (5 bases). With 6 bases removed from V and 7 bases from J, the gap between germline ends came to 18 bases. The CDR3 has 15 residues. Germline V lookup: CDR1 LNHDA, CDR2 SQIVND (reference sequence). Here the CDR3 DNA reads TGTGCCAGTAGGGCAGGGTACGGCGCCGGCGGGGAGCTGTTTTTT. This encodes CASRAGYGAGGELFF. The full variable domain, with the rest looked up from reference TRBV19 and TRBJ2-2, is DGGITQSPKYLFRKEGQNVTLSCEQNLNHDAMYWYRQDPGQGLRLIYYSQIVNDFQKGDIAEGYSVSREKKESFPLTVTSAQKNPTAFYLCASRAGYGAGGELFFGEGSRLTVL.

This chain joins TRBV6-5 and TRBJ2-1, with 12 bases identical to TRBD2. Germline CDR1 is MNHEY and CDR2 is SVGAGI. V trimming: 6 bases; J trimming: 8 bases; junction bases outside the gene matches: 8. The CDR3 length is 15 residues. CDR3 region: CASSPGLAGSDEQFF. The CDR3 nucleotides are TGTGCCAGCAGCCCTGGACTAGCGGGGAGCGATGAGCAGTTCTTC.

V is TRBV6-4 and J is TRBJ1-5; TRBD1 matches at 8 bases. Germline-derived CDR1 and CDR2 are MRHNA and SNTAGT. The CDR3 sequence is 18 residues long. V lost 3 bases, J lost 2 bases, and 12 bases stayed unmatched. The CDR3 nucleotides are TGTGCCAGCAGTGAACGCAGGGGGCTCACGGAGGGCAATCAGCCCCAGCATTTT. Amino acid sequence: CASSERRGLTEGNQPQHF.

The gene calls are TRBV4-1 and TRBJ2-4, with D tentatively TRBD1 (5 bases). This CDR3 has 14 amino acids. V was trimmed by 1 base and J by 8 bases, leaving 12 bases between them. Per germline, CDR1 MGHRA and CDR2 YSYEKL. The CDR3 is CASSQAGPEDIQYF. In DNA, the CDR3 is TGCGCCAGCAGCCAAGCAGGGCCAGAGGACATTCAGTACTTC.

Only one count was recorded for this clone. This chain uses TRBV5-8 with TRBJ2-1, with a weak D call TRBD2 (6 bases). The CDR3 is made up of 14 amino acids. Deletions cut 2 bases from V and 10 bases from J, with 16 bases between. CDR1 is SGHTS, CDR2 YDEGEE, per germline. The CDR3 DNA sequence: TGTGCCAGCAGCTTAGGGGACTTCCTCAAGGAGCAGTTCTTC. This encodes CASSLGDFLKEQFF.

The chain combines TRBV5-6 with TRBJ1-1; no clear D. Germline CDR1 reads SGHDT; CDR2 reads YYEEEE. V was cut by 3 bases and J by 6 bases, with 9 bases left in between. This CDR3 has 12 amino acids. For the CDR3, the DNA is TGTGCCAGCAGCTGGACTGGGGCTGAAGCTTTCTTT. Protein product: CASSWTGAEAFF. Full variable domain (outside the CDR3, taken from reference TRBV5-6 and TRBJ1-1): DAGVTQSPTHLIKTRGQQVTLRCSPKSGHDTVSWYQQALGQGPQFIFQYYEEEERQRGNFPDRFSGHQFPNYSSELNVNALLLGDSALYLCASSWTGAEAFFGQGTRLTVV.

The chain is built from TRBV9 and TRBJ1-1; 8 bases are shared with TRBD1. The CDR3 extends over 12 amino acids. The V gene end was trimmed by 3 bases and the J gene end by 8 bases; junction bases not matched to a gene: 3. Germline V gene sequence: CDR1 SGDLS, CDR2 YYNGEE. CDR3 sequence reads: CASSADRGEAFF. Here the CDR3 DNA reads TGTGCCAGCAGCGCCGACAGGGGCGAAGCTTTCTTT.

The V call is TRBV11-3, the J call TRBJ2-5; TRBD2 is a possible D gene (5 bases). The CDR3 totals 14 residues. Trimming stripped 1 base from V and 2 bases from J, with 8 bases between. Germline V gene sequence: CDR1 SGHNT, CDR2 YENEEA. The CDR3 DNA is TGTGCCAGCAGCTTAGGAGGGCAACAAGAGACCCAGTACTTC. Amino acids: CASSLGGQQETQYF.